The 23 T cell receptor beta chains below were found in one sample sequenced in a study of radiation and T cells in renal cell carcinoma. Clones were read by immunoSEQ multiplex PCR, and TCRdb kept only the in-frame ones, dropping some. Seen here are under 100,000 clones, 70% to 90% observed once, and the top ten hold around 9.4%. Indicated time point: blood 4 weeks post-SBRT, at nephrectomy. Treatment reported: 15 Gy SBRT to primary tumor, nephrectomy 4 weeks later. The starting material was blood, obtained from a patient whose treatment included radiotherapy and nephrectomy. The receptor set was obtained from a man aged 50 to 59 with renal cell carcinoma.

V usage is TRBV11-2 and J usage is TRBJ1-1, with D hard to call. The CDR3 is 13 residues long. V lost 5 bases to trimming and J lost 4 bases, with 11 bases between them. Germline V gene data show CDR1 as SGHAT and CDR2 as FQNNGV. CDR3 DNA sequence: TGTGCCAGCAGCCTCGAGAGGATCACTGAAGCTTTCTTT. Encoded protein: CASSLERITEAFF.

This rearrangement joins TRBV18 to TRBJ1-1, with unresolved D. Trimming shortened V by 5 bases and J by 1 base, and 14 bases separated the two germline ends. Germline V CDR1 and CDR2: KGHSH, LQKENI. The CDR3 sequence is 15 residues long. CDR3 DNA: TGTGCCAGCTCATCTTATGTACAGACGAACACTGAAGCTTTCTTT. Protein: CASSSYVQTNTEAFF.

The CDR3 DNA follows: TGTGCCACCAGCAGAGTCCTAGCGGGGATCCAAGAGACCCAGTACTTC. Its translation is CATSRVLAGIQETQYF. The chain recombines TRBV15 with TRBJ2-5, with TRBD2 matching 9 bases. The CDR3 contains 16 residues. Germline-derived CDR1 and CDR2 are LNHNV and YYDKDF (reference sequence). V lost 1 base and J lost 1; bases outside the gene matches: 4.

This chain joins TRBV27 and TRBJ2-5; D may be TRBD2 (6 bases). Trimming took 6 bases from V and 5 from J, leaving 13 bases between them. Germline V lookup: CDR1 MNHEY, CDR2 SMNVEV (reference sequence). CDR3 length equals 13 residues. This CDR3 reads CASRGGSWETQYF. CDR3 bases: TGTGCCAGCAGAGGAGGGTCCTGGGAGACCCAGTACTTC.

V is TRBV7-6 and J is TRBJ2-5; D is unresolved. CDR1 SGHVS and CDR2 FNYEAQ come from the germline V gene. The germline V and J ends were trimmed by 5 bases and 5 bases, with 18 bases remaining between them. The CDR3 loop spans 15 amino acids. CDR3: CASSPRGVFSETQYF. CDR3 bases: TGTGCCAGCAGCCCCCGTGGGGTTTTTTCCGAGACCCAGTACTTC.

The J gene is TRBJ1-2, the V gene TRBV18; 8 nucleotides align to TRBD1. CDR1 and CDR2 (germline): KGHSH, LQKENI. Trimming took 6 bases from V and 8 from J; bases not matched to a gene: 14. This CDR3 is built from 15 residues. The CDR3 protein is CASSPSDRAKGGYTF. Here the CDR3 DNA reads TGTGCCAGCTCTCCGTCGGACAGGGCAAAGGGGGGCTACACCTTC.

This clone was observed a single time. The chain uses TRBV9 and TRBJ2-1, with 16 bases identical to TRBD2. This CDR3 comprises 16 residues. Germline CDR1 reads SGDLS; CDR2 reads YYNGEE. The ends lost 3 bases at V and 10 bases at J; junction bases unmatched: 7. In DNA form, the CDR3 reads TGTGCCAGCAGCGGGGGACTAGCGGGAGGGCAACCCGAGCAGTTCTTC. It is translated as CASSGGLAGGQPEQFF.

The chain recombines TRBV11-3 with TRBJ2-2; tentative D call: TRBD2 (5 bases). V was pared by 5 bases and J by 5 bases, with 18 bases between. CDR1 is SGHNT and CDR2 is YENEEA in the germline V gene. This CDR3 is 16 amino acids long. CDR3 in amino acids: CASSTPRGSRTGELFF. As DNA, the CDR3 is TGTGCCAGCAGCACACCCCGGGGTTCAAGGACCGGGGAGCTGTTTTTT.

The genes are TRBV4-3 and TRBJ2-3, with 7 bases matching TRBD2. CDR1 is LGHNA, CDR2 YSLEER, per germline. V lost 0 bases and J lost 5; bases outside the gene matches: 11. This CDR3 has 17 residues. The CDR3 region has the DNA TGCGCCAGCAGCCAAGAGTGGGGGGGGAGTTTGGAAGATACGCAGTATTTT. It encodes CASSQEWGGSLEDTQYF.

This clone was counted only a few times. The V gene is TRBV10-3, the J gene TRBJ1-6, with D unclear. The germline gives CDR1 ENHRY, CDR2 SYGVKD. V was pared by 2 bases and J by 6 bases, with 11 bases between. This CDR3 is 15 amino acids long. CDR3 amino acids: CAISEVGPRNSPLHF. The CDR3 coding sequence is TGTGCCATCAGTGAGGTCGGACCGCGTAATTCACCCCTCCACTTT.

Only a few counts were recorded for this clone. The CDR3 coding sequence is TGTGCCAGCAGTGGGGGCCCTGAAGCTTTCTTT. Amino acid sequence: CASSGGPEAFF. This sequence joins TRBV2 and TRBJ1-1; the D gene is possibly TRBD1 (5 bases). The germline V gene has CDR1 SNHLY and CDR2 FYNNEI. This CDR3 contains 11 residues. With 4 bases removed from V and 6 bases from J, the gap between germline ends came to 6 bases. Filled out from reference TRBV2 and TRBJ1-1, the complete variable domain reads EPEVTQTPSHQVTQMGQEVILRCVPISNHLYFYWYRQILGQKVEFLVSFYNNEISEKSEIFDDQFSVERPDGSNFTLKIRSTKLEDSAMYFCASSGGPEAFFGQGTRLTVV.

This chain links TRBV4-2 with TRBJ2-2; D is unclear. Germline V gives CDR1 LGHNA, CDR2 YNFKEQ. The V end was cut by 2 bases, the J end by 2 bases, with 12 bases between. This CDR3 is 16 amino acids long. CDR3 coding DNA: TGTGCCAGCAGCCAAAAGCATGACTTCAACACCGGGGAGCTGTTTTTT. Its protein is CASSQKHDFNTGELFF.

A few counts support this clone. This sequence joins TRBV5-1 and TRBJ2-1, with 8 bases matching TRBD2. V trimming: 4 bases; J trimming: 8 bases; junction bases outside the gene matches: 14. Per germline, CDR1 SGHRS and CDR2 YFSETQ. The CDR3 runs to 16 residues. CDR3 in DNA: TGCGCCAGCAGCCGCCAGGGACTAGATTCATGGGATGAGCAGTTCTTC. Encoded protein: CASSRQGLDSWDEQFF.

The rearrangement joins TRBV5-1 to TRBJ2-7; unclear D gene. Germline V gives CDR1 SGHRS, CDR2 YFSETQ. The V end lost 0 bases, the J end lost 3 bases, and 7 bases lay between the germline ends. The CDR3 spans 13 residues. The CDR3 coding sequence is TGCGCCAGCAGCTTGGACAGATACTACGAGCAGTACTTC. Amino acid sequence: CASSLDRYYEQYF.

This chain links TRBV4-2 with TRBJ2-1, with D unclear. CDR1 and CDR2 from the germline V gene are LGHNA and YNFKEQ. V lost 1 base and J lost 5, with 6 bases in between. The CDR3 spans 13 residues. The CDR3 sequence is CASSQGNDNEQFF. Written as DNA, the CDR3 is TGTGCCAGCAGCCAAGGTAACGACAATGAGCAGTTCTTC.

The rearrangement uses TRBV6-5 and TRBJ1-1; possible D gene TRBD1, 6 bases. This CDR3 region has 14 residues. Per the germline V gene, CDR1 is MNHEY and CDR2 is SVGAGI. The ends were cut back, 5 bases at V and 3 bases at J, with 13 bases in the middle. The CDR3 DNA reads TGTGCCAGCAGTGAACAGGGACTGTACACTGAAGCTTTCTTT. Residues: CASSEQGLYTEAFF.

The chain combines TRBV6-5 with TRBJ1-1, with D unresolved. The ends were cut back, 0 bases at V and 5 bases at J, with 10 bases in the middle. The CDR3 length is 14 residues. The germline V gene encodes CDR1 MNHEY and CDR2 SVGAGI. CDR3 nucleotides: TGTGCCAGCAGTTACTCAGTACCCCTGACTGAAGCTTTCTTT. Translation gives CASSYSVPLTEAFF.

This chain connects TRBV7-2 to TRBJ2-5; D may match TRBD1 or TRBD2 (6 bases each). Germline V CDR1 and CDR2: SGHTA, FQGNSA. The CDR3 spans 15 residues. With 5 bases removed from V and 5 bases from J, the gap between germline ends came to 18 bases. The CDR3 DNA reads as TGTGCCAGCAGCGCCGCGGGACACCTAGGGGAGACCCAGTACTTC. This gives the protein CASSAAGHLGETQYF.

This clone was recorded many times. This sequence joins TRBV5-1 and TRBJ2-7; D call uncertain. Germline-derived CDR1 and CDR2 are SGHRS and YFSETQ. V lost 7 bases, J lost 2 bases, and 28 bases lay in between. CDR3 length equals 18 residues. The CDR3 spells CASGPSLRTLGMAYEQYF. CDR3 in DNA: TGCGCCAGCGGCCCCTCGTTGAGGACGCTGGGTATGGCCTACGAGCAGTACTTC. Full variable domain (rest looked up from reference TRBV5-1 and TRBJ2-7): KAGVTQTPRYLIKTRGQQVTLSCSPISGHRSVSWYQQTPGQGLQFLFEYFSETQRNKGNFPGRFSGRQFSNSRSEMNVSTLELGDSALYLCASGPSLRTLGMAYEQYFGPGTRLTVT.

CDR3 coding DNA: TGTGCCAGCAGCGTCGCGGGGGGCCAGCAGTATTTT. It encodes CASSVAGGQQYF. V gene TRBV5-8 combines with J gene TRBJ2-3, with 8 bases aligning to TRBD2. Germline V lookup: CDR1 SGHTS, CDR2 YDEGEE. CDR3 length: 12 amino acids. V trimming: 4 bases; J trimming: 11 bases; junction bases outside the gene matches: 6.

This clone was seen a handful of times. V usage is TRBV2 and J usage is TRBJ2-7; D unclear. The V and J ends lost 4 bases and 2 bases respectively, with 12 bases between them. CDR1 is SNHLY, CDR2 FYNNEI, per germline. This CDR3 contains 14 residues. This chain's CDR3 is CASSVSSATYEQYF. In nucleotides, the CDR3 is TGTGCCAGCAGTGTGTCGTCTGCAACCTACGAGCAGTACTTC.

The chain employs TRBV2 and TRBJ1-4; TRBD1 matches 7 bases. J lost 10 bases, V lost 2 bases, and 10 bases had no gene match. The CDR3 length is 15 residues. Germline loops: CDR1 SNHLY, CDR2 FYNNEI. This chain's CDR3 is CASSEYGRGLGKLFF. The CDR3 DNA reads TGTGCCAGCAGTGAATATGGGAGGGGGCTAGGAAAACTGTTTTTT.

The CDR3 loop reads CASSLMEQNYGYTF. CDR3 in DNA: TGTGCCAGCAGCCTTATGGAACAGAACTATGGCTACACCTTC. This rearrangement joins TRBV9 to TRBJ1-2, with D unresolved. Germline V CDR1 and CDR2: SGDLS, YYNGEE. This CDR3 spans 14 amino acids. Trimming took 4 bases from V and 2 from J, leaving 12 bases between them. Drawing the rest from reference TRBV9 and TRBJ1-2, the complete variable domain is DSGVTQTPKHLITATGQRVTLRCSPRSGDLSVYWYQQSLDQGLQFLIQYYNGEERAKGNILERFSAQQFPDLHSELNLSSLELGDSALYFCASSLMEQNYGYTFGSGTRLTVV.